The entry that follows covers one T cell receptor (beta chain) sequence. Antigen unknown. V shed 4 bases and J 3 bases; nucleotides not matched to a gene: 10. The CDR3 covers 15 residues. The germline V gene encodes CDR1 SGHRS and CDR2 YFSETQ. This sample was taken from a study of shared clonotypes between healthy human individuals. In the original workflow: Filtering of immunoSEQ junctional sequences could not match full-length read filtering. Profiled with immunoSEQ multiplex PCR; TCRdb holds only in-frame clones, not every one. That table gives V, J and clone size, and the DNA gave D and trimming. Among roughly 500,000 clones listed, around 79% were seen once. Study observations and caveats: Researchers sampled only blood; tissue repertoires likely differ.

Sequences were obtained from PBMCs. This TCR came from a woman in her 40s in good health. Some clones in this sample may be carry-over from other donors' samples. The rearrangement links TRBV5-1 to TRBJ2-7; 7 nucleotides line up with TRBD1. The CDR3 region is CASSPRGQNFYEQYF. CDR3 coding DNA: TGCGCCAGCAGCCCCCGGGGACAGAATTTCTACGAGCAGTACTTC.